Presented here are 17 T cell receptor beta chains from one specimen sequenced in a study of T cells in Graves' hyperthyroidism and ophthalmopathy. TCR beta CDR3 regions were amplified from RNA transcripts. First-round RT-PCR of the TCR CDR3 relied on the HTBI primer set. TCRdb itself ran the multiplex PCR reads through MiXCR, one entry per CDR3 protein. The sample holds about 520,000 distinct CDR3 sequences; roughly 20% are singletons and the top ten take more than 25%. Material for sequencing was blood. The receptors derive from a young man with Graves' hyperthyroidism.

This chain connects TRBV12-3 or TRBV12-4 to TRBJ2-2, with TRBD1 matching 8 bases. CDR3 length: 15 residues. The ends lost 6 bases at V and 4 bases at J; junction bases unmatched: 7. The CDR3 sequence: CASSRTGSLTGELFF. As DNA, the CDR3 is TGTGCCAGCAGCCGGACAGGGAGCCTCACCGGGGAGCTGTTTTTT.

The V gene is TRBV6-2 or TRBV6-3, the J gene TRBJ1-5; 8 bases are a match to TRBD1. The CDR3 has 15 amino acids. Trimming removed 6 bases from V and 4 bases from J; junction bases left unmatched: 8. Germline CDR1 MNHEY, CDR2 SVGEGT. The CDR3 DNA sequence: TGTGCCAGCAGACCTACTTGGACAGGGAATCAGCCCCAGCATTTT. It translates to CASRPTWTGNQPQHF.

The chain is built from TRBV11-2 and TRBJ1-3; D ambiguous. The length of the CDR3 is 13 residues. The ends were cut back, 7 bases at V and 0 bases at J, with 7 bases in the middle. Per germline, CDR1 SGHAT and CDR2 FQNNGV. CDR3 in DNA: TGTGCCAGCAAACGGAGCTCTGGAAACACCATATATTTT. Translating it yields CASKRSSGNTIYF.

This clonotype was counted ten times or more. V is TRBV20-1 and J is TRBJ1-1; D is possibly TRBD1 (6 bases). Germline V gene data show CDR1 as DFQATT and CDR2 as SNEGSKA (reference sequence). The CDR3 spans 13 residues. V was clipped by 6 bases and J by 4 bases, with 15 bases between them. The CDR3 reads CSANRVPSTEAFF. The CDR3 nucleotides are TGCAGTGCAAACAGGGTTCCCAGCACTGAAGCTTTCTTT.

Ten or more counts support this clonotype. Because the CDR3 is missing its conserved closing phenylalanine or tryptophan, this is likely a read error. The CDR3 DNA follows: TGTGCCAGCATGGGTCAAGGCCCTCGGTATGGCTACACCTCC. Translating it yields CASMGQGPRYGYTS. The chain recombines TRBV6-1 with TRBJ1-2; D unclear. Per germline, CDR1 MNHNS and CDR2 SASEGT. The CDR3 is made up of 14 amino acids. Trimming shortened V by 7 bases and J by 5 bases, and 17 bases separated the two germline ends.

This clonotype was counted many times. V and J are TRBV20-1 and TRBJ1-5, with D unresolved. The germline CDR1 and CDR2 sequences are DFQATT and SNEGSKA (reference sequence). The CDR3 totals 14 residues. V lost 6 bases and J lost 3, with 15 bases in between. The CDR3 protein is CSAGEASYNQPQHF. CDR3 DNA: TGCAGTGCCGGGGAAGCGAGCTACAATCAGCCCCAGCATTTT.

The chain uses TRBV13 and TRBJ1-1; TRBD1 matches 9 bases. The germline gives CDR1 PRHDT, CDR2 FYEKMQ (reference sequence). After removal of 4 bases from V and 4 bases from J, the junction contained 10 bases not matched to a gene. This CDR3 is built from 16 residues. The CDR3 protein is CASSSRRQGVGTEAFF. As DNA, the CDR3 is TGTGCCAGCAGCTCCCGCAGACAGGGGGTTGGCACTGAAGCTTTCTTT. The full variable domain, its missing parts supplied by reference TRBV13 and TRBJ1-1, is AAGVIQSPRHLIKEKRETATLKCYPIPRHDTVYWYQQGPGQDPQFLISFYEKMQSDKGSIPDRFSAQQFSDYHSELNMSSLELGDSALYFCASSSRRQGVGTEAFFGQGTRLTVV.

This clonotype was recorded many times. The rearrangement uses TRBV28 and TRBJ1-5; possible D gene TRBD1, 6 bases. This CDR3 comprises 15 residues. CDR1 and CDR2 from the germline V gene are MDHEN and SYDVKM. V gave up 2 bases and J gave up 2 bases, with 10 bases separating them. The CDR3 here is CASSLRGLGNQPQHF. CDR3 in DNA: TGTGCCAGCAGTTTACGGGGGCTGGGCAATCAGCCCCAGCATTTT.

There are many counts of this clonotype. The J gene is TRBJ1-1, the V gene TRBV6-1; possibly TRBD1 for D (5 bases). The CDR3 extends over 14 amino acids. Trimming stripped 6 bases from V and 4 bases from J, with 15 bases between. CDR1 and CDR2 from the germline V gene are MNHNS and SASEGT. CDR3 DNA sequence: TGTGCCAGCAGGCGGGGCCTAAGGGGCACTGAAGCTTTCTTT. Translation gives CASRRGLRGTEAFF.

In its sample, this clonotype was seen a few times. V is TRBV6-2 or TRBV6-3 and J is TRBJ1-1; 10 bases map to TRBD1. This CDR3 has 17 amino acids. The V and J ends lost 8 bases and 2 bases, in that order; junction bases with no gene match: 14. From germline, CDR1 is MNHEY and CDR2 SVGEGT. CDR3 bases: TGTGCCAGCCGGAGCTTCCCGGGACAGGGGAAAAACACTGAAGCTTTCTTT. This gives the protein CASRSFPGQGKNTEAFF.

This clonotype was counted a few times. The V call is TRBV2, the J call TRBJ1-1; D uncertain. CDR1 and CDR2 from the germline V gene are SNHLY and FYNNEI. The CDR3 runs 16 residues. V dropped 1 base and J dropped 0 bases, with 12 bases sitting between them. The CDR3 loop is CASSEGRVGLNTEAFF. Here the CDR3 DNA reads TGTGCCAGCAGTGAAGGTAGAGTGGGGTTGAACACTGAAGCTTTCTTT.

V is TRBV6-1 and J is TRBJ1-1; TRBD1 might be the D (5 bases). CDR3 length: 16 residues. Trimming removed 2 bases at V and 4 bases at J, with 17 bases between. The germline V gene has CDR1 MNHNS and CDR2 SASEGT. The CDR3 nucleotides are TGTGCCAGCAGTGAATCGTTGTTGGGGAGGGGCACTGAAGCTTTCTTT. It yields the protein CASSESLLGRGTEAFF.

This clonotype was recorded at least ten times. One junction end does not reproduce the germline sequence, and a read error may be involved. The V and J genes are TRBV7-9 and TRBJ1-5; 9 positions match TRBD1. Germline loops: CDR1 SEHNR, CDR2 FQNEAQ (reference sequence). This CDR3 region has 14 residues. The DNA of the CDR3 is TGTGCCAGCAGCTCGGGACAGGGCAACCAGCCCCAGCATTTT. This gives the protein CASSSGQGNQPQHF.

The V and J genes are TRBV30 and TRBJ1-1, with D tentatively TRBD1 (6 bases). This CDR3 contains 14 residues. The V gene lost 3 bases and the J gene lost 4 bases, with 15 bases spanning the gap. The germline V gene encodes CDR1 GTSNPN and CDR2 SVGIG (reference sequence). CDR3 amino acids: CAWSLGGGGTEAFF. CDR3 in DNA: TGTGCCTGGAGCCTTGGCGGAGGGGGCACTGAAGCTTTCTTT.

This clonotype appeared many times. This sequence joins TRBV20-1 and TRBJ2-5; unclear D gene. V gave up 3 bases and J gave up 3 bases, with 11 bases separating them. This CDR3 spans 13 amino acids. The germline V gene encodes CDR1 DFQATT and CDR2 SNEGSKA (reference sequence). CDR3 nucleotide sequence: TGCAGTGCTAGTGGTCCCCCAGAAGAGACCCAGTACTTC. Translated: CSASGPPEETQYF.

In this sample, this clonotype turned up many times. The chain has TRBV6-5 and TRBJ1-1, with D perhaps TRBD1 (6 bases). This CDR3 is built from 15 residues. CDR1 is MNHEY, CDR2 SVGAGI, per germline. V was pared by 0 bases and J by 1 base, with 9 bases between. CDR3 nucleotide sequence: TGTGCCAGCAGTTACTCCGGGGGCACGAACACTGAAGCTTTCTTT. Protein: CASSYSGGTNTEAFF.

The rearrangement joins TRBV6-1 to TRBJ2-3; D is ambiguous. Trimming cost V 4 bases and J 2 bases, with 4 bases left between them. There are 12 residues in the CDR3. CDR1 is MNHNS, CDR2 SASEGT, per germline. The CDR3 loop reads CASSGFTDTQYF. CDR3 coding DNA: TGTGCCAGCAGTGGATTCACAGATACGCAGTATTTT.